This T cell receptor (beta chain) was sequenced in a study of T cells in Graves' hyperthyroidism and ophthalmopathy. General observations from the study: Researchers report that a 13 V-J model separated ophthalmopathy from stable hyperthyroidism.

Exclusion followed for patients with uncontrolled infection, other autoimmune disease, pregnancy or lactation. Researchers took RNA transcripts and amplified the TCR beta CDR3 regions from them. HTBI primers were used for first-round RT-PCR of the TCR CDR3. TCRdb used MiXCR to reprocess the multiplex PCR reads, holding one entry per CDR3 protein. The top ten clones hold 29% of a sample with 490,000 or so distinct CDR3 sequences, around 16% of them seen once. The CDR3 loop spans 14 amino acids. Trimming took 2 bases from V and 7 from J, leaving 12 bases between them. CDR1 SGHVS and CDR2 FQNEAQ come from the germline V gene. Many counts were recorded for this clonotype. The antigen is unknown.

This TCR was sampled from a woman in her twenties or thirties with Graves' ophthalmopathy. Sample: blood. The rearrangement links TRBV7-8 to TRBJ2-1; tentative D call: TRBD2 (5 bases). CDR3 DNA: TGTGCCAGCAGCTTACACCTAGCCCAGAATGAGCAGTTCTTC. This codes for CASSLHLAQNEQFF.